The 8 T cell receptor beta chains below come from one sample, sequenced in a study of identical twins. TCRdb ran MiXCR on the 5' RACE reads and lists one entry per CDR3 protein. The table has roughly 190,000 distinct CDR3 sequences, less than 20% seen once; the top ten hold 40%. These data were likewise used in another study, on T cells expressing NK-cell markers.

Sequenced input: CD8+ T cells sorted from blood. All receptors derive from a woman under 30 in good health.

This clonotype turned up a few times. The rearrangement links TRBV5-1 to TRBJ2-7, with a tentative D call TRBD2 (5 bases). Looked up from germline, CDR1 is SGHRS and CDR2 is YFSETQ. V was cut by 1 base and J by 4 bases, with 15 bases left in between. CDR3 size: 15 residues. The CDR3 region has the DNA TGCGCCAGCAGCTTGCGATTGGGTACGGGGTACGAGCAGTACTTC. This gives the protein CASSLRLGTGYEQYF.

Only a few counts were recorded for this clonotype. This chain connects TRBV21-1 to TRBJ2-7; the table names TRBD2, a call not compared with the DNA. TRBV21-1 is recorded as a pseudogene. The CDR3 covers 14 residues. The CDR3: CARPTSPSSYEQYF. DNA of the CDR3: TGTGCCAGACCGACTAGCCCAAGCTCCTACGAGCAGTACTTC.

The CDR3 protein is CASSLVLGGPADTQYF. The CDR3 DNA reads TGTGCCAGCAGTTTAGTACTCGGGGGCCCCGCAGATACGCAGTATTTT. The chain combines TRBV12-3 or TRBV12-4 with TRBJ2-3; D may correspond to TRBD1 or TRBD2 (6 bases each). The CDR3 consists of 16 residues. Trimming pared 1 base from V and 4 bases from J, leaving 15 bases between.

This clonotype was counted a few times. This chain connects TRBV5-1 to TRBJ1-5, with D unresolved. Germline assignment: CDR1 SGHRS and CDR2 YFSETQ. V lost 3 bases to trimming and J lost 7 bases, with 11 bases between them. CDR3 size: 13 residues. CDR3 DNA sequence: TGCGCCAGCAGCTGGCTTTCGGACCAGCCCCAGCATTTT. Amino acid sequence: CASSWLSDQPQHF.

This clonotype was observed at least ten times. CDR3 loop: CASSGAGTNTGELFF. CDR3 bases: TGTGCCAGCAGCGGCGCCGGGACCAACACCGGGGAGCTGTTTTTT. This sequence joins TRBV9 and TRBJ2-2; D might be TRBD1 or TRBD2, each matching 5 bases. Germline V gene lookup returns CDR1 SGDLS and CDR2 YYNGEE. The CDR3 runs 15 residues. V gave up 3 bases and J gave up 2 bases, with 11 bases separating them.

This clonotype showed up just a few times. V usage is TRBV7-8 and J usage is TRBJ2-3; D gene ambiguous. The V gene lost 3 bases and the J gene lost 0 bases, with 19 bases spanning the gap. Germline V gene data show CDR1 as SGHVS and CDR2 as FQNEAQ. CDR3 length: 18 amino acids. The CDR3 protein is CASSLANFRNPSTDTQYF. DNA of the CDR3: TGTGCCAGCAGCTTGGCGAATTTCCGTAACCCGAGCACAGATACGCAGTATTTT.

There are many counts of this clonotype. The chain recombines TRBV6-2 or TRBV6-3 with TRBJ1-1; TRBD1 is a possible D gene (6 bases). V was trimmed by 7 bases and J by 4 bases, leaving 16 bases between them. Germline V gene sequence: CDR1 MNHEY, CDR2 SVGEGT. CDR3 length equals 14 residues. For the CDR3, the DNA is TGTGCCAGCAAGGGAAGGGGGATCGGCACTGAAGCTTTCTTT. This gives the protein CASKGRGIGTEAFF.

V is TRBV4-3 and J is TRBJ2-1; 8 nucleotides align to TRBD2. Germline trimming cut 4 bases from V and 8 bases from J; bases unmatched to any gene: 4. This CDR3 has 13 residues. CDR1 is LGHNA and CDR2 is YSLEER in the germline V gene. The CDR3 DNA reads TGCGCCAGCAGCCTTGGAGCGGGAGATGAGCAGTTCTTC. It translates to CASSLGAGDEQFF.